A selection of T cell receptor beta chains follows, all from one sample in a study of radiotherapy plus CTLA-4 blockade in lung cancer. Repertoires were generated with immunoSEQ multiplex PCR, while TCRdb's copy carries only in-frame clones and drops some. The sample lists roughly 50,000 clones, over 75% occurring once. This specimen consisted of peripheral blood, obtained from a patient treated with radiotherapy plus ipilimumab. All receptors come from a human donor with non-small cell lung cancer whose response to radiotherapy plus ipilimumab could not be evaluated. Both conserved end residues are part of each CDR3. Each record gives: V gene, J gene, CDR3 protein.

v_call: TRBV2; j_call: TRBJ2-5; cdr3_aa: CASSAQGRGETQYF
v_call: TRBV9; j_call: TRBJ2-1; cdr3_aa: CASSTQRGGAYNEQFF
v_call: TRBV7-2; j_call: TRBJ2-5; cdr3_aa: CASSLNRQETQYF
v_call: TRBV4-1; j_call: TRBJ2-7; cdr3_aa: CASSQDPGLGVLGEQYF
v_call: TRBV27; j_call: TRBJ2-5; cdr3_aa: CASSPGRRETQYF
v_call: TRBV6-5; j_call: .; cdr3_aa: CASRNNQGYEQYF
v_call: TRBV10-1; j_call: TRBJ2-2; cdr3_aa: CASSPRTAPSAANTGELFF
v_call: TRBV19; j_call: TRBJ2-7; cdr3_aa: CASQQGGTGTYEQYF
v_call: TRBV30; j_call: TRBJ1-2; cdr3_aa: CAWSARTGNVRDGYTF
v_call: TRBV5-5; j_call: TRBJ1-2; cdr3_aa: CASSLGTGYGYTF
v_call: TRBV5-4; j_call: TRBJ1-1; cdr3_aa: CASSLAREMNTEAFF
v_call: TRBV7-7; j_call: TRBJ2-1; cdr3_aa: CASSPTTSSGGEQFF
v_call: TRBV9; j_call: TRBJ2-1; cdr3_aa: CASSDPPGGSYNEQFF
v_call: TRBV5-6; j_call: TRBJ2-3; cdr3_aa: CASSSPGTSGSLTDTQYF
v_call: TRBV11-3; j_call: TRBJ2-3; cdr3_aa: CASSRGLASTDTQYF
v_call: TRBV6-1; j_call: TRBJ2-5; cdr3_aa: CASSDGWAGETQYF
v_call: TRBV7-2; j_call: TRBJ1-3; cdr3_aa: CASSSRGLGNTIYF
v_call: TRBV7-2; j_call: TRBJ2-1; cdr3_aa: CASSPHGTNNEQFF
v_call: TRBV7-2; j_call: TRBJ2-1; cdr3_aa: CASSFRGIPGDNEQFF
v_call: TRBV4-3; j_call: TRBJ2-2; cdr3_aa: CASSQAYPSGGAAGELFF
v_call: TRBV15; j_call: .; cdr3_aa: CATSRVSSATGRYEQYF
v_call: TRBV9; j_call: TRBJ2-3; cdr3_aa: CASSPQGVKGTDTQYF
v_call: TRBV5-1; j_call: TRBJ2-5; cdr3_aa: CASSLGTVYETQYF
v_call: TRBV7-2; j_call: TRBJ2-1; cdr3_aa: CASSPRTGKGMYNEQFF
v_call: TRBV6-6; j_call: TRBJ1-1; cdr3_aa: CASSHMTQGSAEAFF
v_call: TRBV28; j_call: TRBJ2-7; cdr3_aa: CASSTSGYEQYF
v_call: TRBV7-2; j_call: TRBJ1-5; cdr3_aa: CASSLGQGSNQPQHF
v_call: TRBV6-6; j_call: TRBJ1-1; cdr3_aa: CASSYTAEAFF
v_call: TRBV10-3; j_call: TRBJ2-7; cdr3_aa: CAIRDRSAYEQYF
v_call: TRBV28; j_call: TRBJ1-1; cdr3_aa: CASSLIGNTEAFF
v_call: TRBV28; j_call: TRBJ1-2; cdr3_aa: CASSFPQGDGYGYTF
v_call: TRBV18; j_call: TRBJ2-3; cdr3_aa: CASSPGTGADTQYF
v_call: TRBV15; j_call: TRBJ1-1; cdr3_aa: CATSRDRGTEAFF
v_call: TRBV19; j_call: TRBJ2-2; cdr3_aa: CASSSGLAGEAGELFF
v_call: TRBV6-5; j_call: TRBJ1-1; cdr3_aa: CASSHMTQGSAEAFF
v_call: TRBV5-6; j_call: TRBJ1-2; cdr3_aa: CASSLRDRASGYTF
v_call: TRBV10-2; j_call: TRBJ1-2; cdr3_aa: CASSESGRLGGYTF
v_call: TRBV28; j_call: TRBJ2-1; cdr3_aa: CASSEIARNEQFF
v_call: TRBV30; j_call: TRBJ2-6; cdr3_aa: CAWSPGGLWGANVLTF
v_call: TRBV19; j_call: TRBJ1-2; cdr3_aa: CASTPSRGGYGYTF
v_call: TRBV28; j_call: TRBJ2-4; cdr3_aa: CASSLSVDIQYF
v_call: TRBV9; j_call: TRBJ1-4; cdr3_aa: CASSVDTGGREKLFF
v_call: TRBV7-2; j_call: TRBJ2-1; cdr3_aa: CASRPGTSYNEQFF
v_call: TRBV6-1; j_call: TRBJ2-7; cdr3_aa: CASNGQAPYEQYF
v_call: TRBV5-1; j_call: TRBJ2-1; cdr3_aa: CASSGGREPYNEQFF
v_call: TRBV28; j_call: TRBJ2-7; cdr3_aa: CASSLGRGYEQYF
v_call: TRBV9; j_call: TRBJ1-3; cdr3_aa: CASSVGGSQFFGNTIYF
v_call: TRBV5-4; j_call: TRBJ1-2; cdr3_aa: CASSSKGGDGVGYTF
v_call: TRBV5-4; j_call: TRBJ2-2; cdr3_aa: CASSLTGVGGELFF
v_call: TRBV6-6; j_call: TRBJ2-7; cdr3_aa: CATLVSGGAYEQYF
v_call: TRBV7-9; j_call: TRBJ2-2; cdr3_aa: CASSSHRGGTGELFF